A selection of T cell receptor beta chains follows, all from one sample in a study of molecular identifiers for immune sequencing clone quantification. Each CDR3 protein is one row after TCRdb ran MiXCR on the PCR reads. The sample holds just over 40,000 distinct CDR3 sequences, roughly 20% seen once. The sequenced sample consisted of naive CD8+ T cells from blood, with Jurkat cell RNA spiked in. The receptors stem from a human donor in good health. Some libraries in this study had Jurkat cell RNA spiked in. Both conserved end residues are trimmed from each CDR3. The order of the fields is CDR3 protein, V gene, CDR3 length, J gene.

ASSSGQGADTQY | TRBV7-3 | 12 | TRBJ2-3
ASSGVGQGARALH | TRBV28 | 13 | TRBJ1-6
ASSFPREGAKNIQY | TRBV11-1 | 14 | TRBJ2-4
ASSHEGGNEQF | TRBV3-1 | 11 | TRBJ2-1
ATSSPRRLAGEDNEQF | TRBV15 | 16 | TRBJ2-1
ASGTSGTYNEQF | TRBV28 | 12 | TRBJ2-1
ASSLRGAGELF | TRBV27 | 11 | TRBJ2-2
ASSVDPSGLSYEQY | TRBV9 | 14 | TRBJ2-7
SARGPWRELF | TRBV20-1 | 10 | TRBJ2-2
ARSAGRNTYNEQF | TRBV2 | 13 | TRBJ2-1
ASSQGSADEQY | TRBV4-1 | 11 | TRBJ2-7
ASSPPKKQLAKNIQY | TRBV18 | 15 | TRBJ2-4
ASSLKFLAGVSGELF | TRBV7-2 | 15 | TRBJ2-2
ASSSLDTVWDGTDTQY | TRBV5-6 | 16 | TRBJ2-3
ASSRGGGVGGSNQPQH | TRBV28 | 16 | TRBJ1-5